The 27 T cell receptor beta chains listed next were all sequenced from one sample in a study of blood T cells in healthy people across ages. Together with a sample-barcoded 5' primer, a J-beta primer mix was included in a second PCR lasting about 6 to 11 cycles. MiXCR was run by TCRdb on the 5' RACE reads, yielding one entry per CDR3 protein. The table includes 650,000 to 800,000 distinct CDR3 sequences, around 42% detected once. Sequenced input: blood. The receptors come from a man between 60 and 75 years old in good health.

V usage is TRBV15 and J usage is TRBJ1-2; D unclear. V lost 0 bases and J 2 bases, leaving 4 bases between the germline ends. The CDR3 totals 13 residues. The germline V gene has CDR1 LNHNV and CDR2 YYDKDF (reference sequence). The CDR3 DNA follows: TGTGCCACCAGCAGAGATGGGAACTATGGCTACACCTTC. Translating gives CATSRDGNYGYTF.

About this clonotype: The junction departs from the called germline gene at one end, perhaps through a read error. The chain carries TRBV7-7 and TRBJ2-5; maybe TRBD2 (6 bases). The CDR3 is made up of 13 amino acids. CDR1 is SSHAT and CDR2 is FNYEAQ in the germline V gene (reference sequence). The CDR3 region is CASSLLGGETQYF. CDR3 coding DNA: TGTGCTAGCAGCTTACTCGGGGGAGAGACCCAGTACTTC.

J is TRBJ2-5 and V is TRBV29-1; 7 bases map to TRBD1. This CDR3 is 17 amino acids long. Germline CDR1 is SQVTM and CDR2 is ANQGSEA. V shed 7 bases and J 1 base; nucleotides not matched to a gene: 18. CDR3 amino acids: CSAALTGMMRVQETQYF. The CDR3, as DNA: TGCAGCGCCGCACTGACAGGGATGATGAGGGTCCAAGAGACCCAGTACTTC.

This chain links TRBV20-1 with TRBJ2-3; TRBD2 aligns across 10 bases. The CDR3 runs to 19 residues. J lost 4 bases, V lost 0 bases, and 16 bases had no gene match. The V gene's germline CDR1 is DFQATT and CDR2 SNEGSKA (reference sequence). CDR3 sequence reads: CSARERGAGGPWWADTQYF. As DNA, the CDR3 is TGCAGTGCTAGAGAGAGGGGAGCGGGGGGGCCTTGGTGGGCAGATACGCAGTATTTT.

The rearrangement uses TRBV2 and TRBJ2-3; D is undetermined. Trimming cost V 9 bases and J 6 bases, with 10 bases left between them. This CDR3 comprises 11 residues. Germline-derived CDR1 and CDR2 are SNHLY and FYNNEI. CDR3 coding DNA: TGTGCCAGTAGGACGGAGGATACGCAGTATTTT. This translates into CASRTEDTQYF.

CDR3 sequence (DNA): TGTGCCAGCACCATAATATCTAGCGGCTACCAAGAGACCCAGTACTTC. Translation: CASTIISSGYQETQYF. The chain carries TRBV12-3 or TRBV12-4 and TRBJ2-5; TRBD2 agrees at 7 bases. This CDR3 is 16 amino acids long. The V segment lost 7 bases and the J segment 0 bases; nucleotides outside the gene matches: 11.

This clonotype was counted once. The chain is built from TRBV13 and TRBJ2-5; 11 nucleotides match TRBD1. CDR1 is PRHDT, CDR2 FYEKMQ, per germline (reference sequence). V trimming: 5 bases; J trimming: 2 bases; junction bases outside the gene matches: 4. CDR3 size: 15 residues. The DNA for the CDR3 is TGTGCCAGCAGCCGTCGGGACAGGGGGCAAGAGACCCAGTACTTC. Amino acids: CASSRRDRGQETQYF.

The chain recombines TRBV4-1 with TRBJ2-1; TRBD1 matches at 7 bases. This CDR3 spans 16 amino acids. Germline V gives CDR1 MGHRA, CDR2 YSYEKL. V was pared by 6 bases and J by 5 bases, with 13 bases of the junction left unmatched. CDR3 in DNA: TGCGCCAGCAGTCTCAGGTATACAGGGGCCAACAATGAGCAGTTCTTC. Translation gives CASSLRYTGANNEQFF.

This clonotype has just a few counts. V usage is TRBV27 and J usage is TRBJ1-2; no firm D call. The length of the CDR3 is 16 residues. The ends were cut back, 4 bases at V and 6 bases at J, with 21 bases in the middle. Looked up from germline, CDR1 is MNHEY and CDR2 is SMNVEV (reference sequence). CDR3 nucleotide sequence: TGTGCCAGCAGTTCATCCCCCGATCCAACTACCCATGGCTACACCTTC. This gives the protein CASSSSPDPTTHGYTF.

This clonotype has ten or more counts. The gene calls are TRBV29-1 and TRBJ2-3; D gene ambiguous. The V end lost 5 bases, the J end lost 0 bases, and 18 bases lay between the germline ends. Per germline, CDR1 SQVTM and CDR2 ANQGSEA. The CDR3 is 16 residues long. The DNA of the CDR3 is TGCAGCGTTTATCGTGGGATGGACCCCAGCACAGATACGCAGTATTTT. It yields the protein CSVYRGMDPSTDTQYF.

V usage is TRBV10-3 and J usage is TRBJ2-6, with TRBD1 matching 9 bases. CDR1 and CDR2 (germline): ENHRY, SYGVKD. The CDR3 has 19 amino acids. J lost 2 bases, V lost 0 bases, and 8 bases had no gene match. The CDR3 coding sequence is TGTGCCATCAGTGAGTCGTGGGGACAGGGCCTCCCTGGGGCCAACGTCCTGACTTTC. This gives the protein CAISESWGQGLPGANVLTF.

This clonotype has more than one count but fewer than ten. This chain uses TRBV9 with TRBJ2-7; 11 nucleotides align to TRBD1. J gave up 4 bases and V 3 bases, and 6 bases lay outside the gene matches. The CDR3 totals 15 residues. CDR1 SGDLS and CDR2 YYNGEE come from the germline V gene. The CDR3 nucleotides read TGTGCCAGCAGCGGCCGGGACAGGGGGGCGTACGAGCAGTACTTC. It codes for CASSGRDRGAYEQYF.

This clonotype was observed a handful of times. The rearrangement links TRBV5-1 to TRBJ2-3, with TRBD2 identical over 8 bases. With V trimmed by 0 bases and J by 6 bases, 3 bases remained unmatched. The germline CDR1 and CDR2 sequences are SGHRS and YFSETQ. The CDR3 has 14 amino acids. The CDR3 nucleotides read TGCGCCAGCAGCTTGGCAGCGGGGGCGGATACGCAGTATTTT. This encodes CASSLAAGADTQYF.

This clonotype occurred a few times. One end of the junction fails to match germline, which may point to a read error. Written as DNA, the CDR3 is TGCGCCAGCAGCAGTGGACAGGGAGGCACAGATACGCAGTATTTT. This translates into CASSSGQGGTDTQYF. The V call is TRBV7-6, the J call TRBJ2-3, with TRBD1 matching over 8 bases. This CDR3 region has 15 residues. Per germline, CDR1 SGHVS and CDR2 FNYEAQ.

In nucleotides, the CDR3 is TGTGCCAGCAGTGAAGGGCAGGGCGGGGAGACCCAGTACTTC. It encodes CASSEGQGGETQYF. V gene TRBV2 combines with J gene TRBJ2-7, with D perhaps given as TRBD1 or TRBD2 (5 bases each). The closer fit of TRBJ2-5 to the DNA end suggests the J call may be wrong. Germline V gene lookup returns CDR1 SNHLY and CDR2 FYNNEI. The CDR3 has 14 residues.

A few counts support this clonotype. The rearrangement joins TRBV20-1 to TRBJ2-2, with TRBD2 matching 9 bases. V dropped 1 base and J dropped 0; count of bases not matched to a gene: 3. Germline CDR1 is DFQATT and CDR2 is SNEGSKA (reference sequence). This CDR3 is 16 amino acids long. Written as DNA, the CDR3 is TGCAGTGCTAGAGTAGCGGGGGTCACGAACACCGGGGAGCTGTTTTTT. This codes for CSARVAGVTNTGELFF.

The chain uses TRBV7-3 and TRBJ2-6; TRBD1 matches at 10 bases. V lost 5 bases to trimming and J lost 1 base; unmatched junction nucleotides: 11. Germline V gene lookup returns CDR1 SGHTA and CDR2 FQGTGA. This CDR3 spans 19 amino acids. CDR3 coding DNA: TGTGCCAGCAGCCCGTTTGACAGGGGGCGCGTTTCTGGGGCCAACGTCCTGACTTTC. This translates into CASSPFDRGRVSGANVLTF.

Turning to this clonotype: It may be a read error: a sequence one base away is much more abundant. CDR3 nucleotide sequence: TGTGCCATCAGGCAACAGGCTAACTATGGCTACACCTTC. Encoded protein: CAIRQQANYGYTF. The chain carries TRBV10-3 and TRBJ1-2; weak D call: TRBD1 (5 bases). The V gene lost 6 bases and the J gene lost 0 bases, with 8 bases spanning the gap. This CDR3 region has 13 residues. The germline V gene encodes CDR1 ENHRY and CDR2 SYGVKD.

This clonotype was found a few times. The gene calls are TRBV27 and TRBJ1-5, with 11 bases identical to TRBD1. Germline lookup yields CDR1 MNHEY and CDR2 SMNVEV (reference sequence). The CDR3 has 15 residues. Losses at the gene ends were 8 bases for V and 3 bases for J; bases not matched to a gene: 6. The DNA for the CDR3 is TGTGCCAGCCGGGACAGGGGGTTGAACAATCAGCCCCAGCATTTT. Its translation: CASRDRGLNNQPQHF.

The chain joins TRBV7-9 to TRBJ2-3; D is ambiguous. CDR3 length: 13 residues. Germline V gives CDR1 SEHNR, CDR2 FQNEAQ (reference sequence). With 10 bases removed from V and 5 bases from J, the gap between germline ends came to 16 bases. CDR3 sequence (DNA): TGTGCCATAGACCGACCAGGTCAAGATACGCAGTATTTT. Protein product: CAIDRPGQDTQYF.

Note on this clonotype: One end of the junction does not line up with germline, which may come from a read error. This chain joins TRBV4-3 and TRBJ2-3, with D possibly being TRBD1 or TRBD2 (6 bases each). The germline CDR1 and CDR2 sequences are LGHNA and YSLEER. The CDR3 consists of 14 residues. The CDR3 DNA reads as TGCGCCAGCAGCCAAGATTGGGGGGCCGATACGCAGGATTTT. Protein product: CASSQDWGADTQDF.

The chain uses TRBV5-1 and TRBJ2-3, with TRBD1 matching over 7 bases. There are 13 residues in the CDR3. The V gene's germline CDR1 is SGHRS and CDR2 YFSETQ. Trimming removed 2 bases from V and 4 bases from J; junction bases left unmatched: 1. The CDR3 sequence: CASSFQGADTQYF. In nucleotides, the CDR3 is TGCGCCAGCAGCTTTCAGGGGGCAGATACGCAGTATTTT.

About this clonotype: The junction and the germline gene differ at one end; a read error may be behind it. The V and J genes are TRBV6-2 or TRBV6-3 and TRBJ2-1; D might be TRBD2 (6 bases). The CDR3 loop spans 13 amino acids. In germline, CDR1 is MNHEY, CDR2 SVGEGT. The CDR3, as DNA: TGTGCCAGCAGTAGACTAGTGTACAGTGAGCAGTTCTTC. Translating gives CASSRLVYSEQFF.

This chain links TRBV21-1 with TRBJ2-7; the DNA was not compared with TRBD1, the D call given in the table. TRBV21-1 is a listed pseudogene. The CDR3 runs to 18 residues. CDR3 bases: TGTGCCAGCAGCATCGGCACACCGGACAGATCGCACTCCTACGAGCAGTACTTC. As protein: CASSIGTPDRSHSYEQYF.

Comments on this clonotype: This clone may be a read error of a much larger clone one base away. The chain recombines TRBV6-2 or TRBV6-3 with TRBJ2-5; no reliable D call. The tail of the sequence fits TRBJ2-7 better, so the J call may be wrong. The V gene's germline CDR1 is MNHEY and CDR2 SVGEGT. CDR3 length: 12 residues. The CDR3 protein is CVSSYSPDEQYF. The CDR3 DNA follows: TGTGTCAGCAGTTACTCACCCGACGAGCAGTACTTC.

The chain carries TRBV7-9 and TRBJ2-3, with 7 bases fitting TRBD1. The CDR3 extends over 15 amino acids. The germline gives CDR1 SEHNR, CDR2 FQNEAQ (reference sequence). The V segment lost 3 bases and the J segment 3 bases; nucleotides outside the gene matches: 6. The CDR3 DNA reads TGTGCCAGCAGCTTTTTGGGACAGCGGACAGATACGCAGTATTTT. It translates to CASSFLGQRTDTQYF.

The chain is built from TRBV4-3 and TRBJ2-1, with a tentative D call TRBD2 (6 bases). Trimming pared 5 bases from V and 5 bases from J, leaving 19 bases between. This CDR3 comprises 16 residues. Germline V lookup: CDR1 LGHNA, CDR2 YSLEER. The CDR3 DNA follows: TGCGCCAGCAGCGAAGTGAGGCGGGACGGGAACAATGAGCAGTTCTTC. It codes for CASSEVRRDGNNEQFF.